Presented here are 3 T cell receptor beta chains from one specimen sequenced in a study of cytomegalovirus exposure and HLA in healthy donors. Use of 60 Vbeta and 13 Jbeta primers characterized the PCR. Here immunoSEQ multiplex PCR was the method, and the copy in TCRdb shows in-frame clones only, minus some. The table has 140,000 or so clones, 88% seen once. Sequenced material: PBMCs. The receptor set was obtained from a woman aged 40-49 years in good health and CMV-seronegative.

The rearrangement uses TRBV7-9 and TRBJ2-1; a possible D gene is TRBD1 (5 bases). CDR3 length: 15 amino acids. Trimming pared 5 bases from V and 0 bases from J, leaving 11 bases between. Germline values: CDR1 SEHNR, CDR2 FQNEAQ (reference sequence). This CDR3 is CASSARGASYNEQFF. For the CDR3, the DNA is TGTGCCAGCAGCGCCCGTGGGGCCTCCTACAATGAGCAGTTCTTC.

The chain is built from TRBV27 and TRBJ2-7, with 8 nucleotides matching TRBD1. Germline CDR1 reads MNHEY; CDR2 reads SMNVEV (reference sequence). The trim removed 10 bases at V and 3 bases at J, leaving 14 bases unmatched. The CDR3 covers 15 residues. CDR3 region: CATSGGTGFFYEQYF. The CDR3 nucleotides are TGTGCCACCTCGGGCGGGACAGGATTTTTCTACGAGCAGTACTTC.

This sequence joins TRBV7-9 and TRBJ1-3; D call uncertain. Germline CDR1 is SEHNR and CDR2 is FQNEAQ (reference sequence). V shed 5 bases and J shed 0 bases, with 8 bases lying between them. CDR3 length: 14 residues. CDR3 sequence: CASSLMSSGNTIYF. The CDR3 nucleotides are TGTGCCAGCAGCCTAATGAGCTCTGGAAACACCATATATTTT.